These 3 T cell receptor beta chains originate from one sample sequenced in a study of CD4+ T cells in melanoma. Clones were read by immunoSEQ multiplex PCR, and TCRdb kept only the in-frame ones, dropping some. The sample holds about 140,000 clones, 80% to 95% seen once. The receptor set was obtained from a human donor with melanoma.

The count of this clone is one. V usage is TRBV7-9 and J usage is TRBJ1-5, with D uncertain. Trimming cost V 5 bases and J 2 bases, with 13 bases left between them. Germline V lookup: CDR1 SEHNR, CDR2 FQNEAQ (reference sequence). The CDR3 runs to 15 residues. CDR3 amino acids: CASSPRGAGNQPQHF. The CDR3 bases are TGTGCCAGCAGCCCGCGGGGAGCCGGCAATCAGCCCCAGCATTTT.

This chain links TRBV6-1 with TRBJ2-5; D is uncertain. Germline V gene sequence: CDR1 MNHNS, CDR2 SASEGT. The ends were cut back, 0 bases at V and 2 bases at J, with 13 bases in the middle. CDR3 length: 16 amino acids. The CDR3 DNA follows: TGTGCCAGCAGTGAAGCGGCGGTGGGTTGGCAAGAGACCCAGTACTTC. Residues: CASSEAAVGWQETQYF.

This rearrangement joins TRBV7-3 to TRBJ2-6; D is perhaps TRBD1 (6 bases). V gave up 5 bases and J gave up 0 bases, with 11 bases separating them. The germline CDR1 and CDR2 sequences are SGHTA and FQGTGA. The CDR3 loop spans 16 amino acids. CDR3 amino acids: CASSTQGSSGANVLTF. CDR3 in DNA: TGTGCCAGCAGCACACAGGGCTCCTCTGGGGCCAACGTCCTGACTTTC.